Following are 26 T cell receptor beta chains from one sample sequenced in a study of blood T cell repertoires in COVID-19. Sequencing used immunoSEQ multiplex PCR; TCRdb keeps in-frame clones, though not all of them. The repertoire includes nearly 15,000 clones, about 91% of them detected once, and around 8.3% sits in the top ten. Sequenced: peripheral blood. The receptor set was obtained from a human donor in a cohort sampled during active COVID-19.

V is TRBV27 and J is TRBJ1-6, with 9 bases that match TRBD1. V lost 5 bases, J lost 10 bases, and 15 bases stayed unmatched. Germline V lookup: CDR1 MNHEY, CDR2 SMNVEV (reference sequence). This CDR3 is built from 17 residues. CDR3 DNA sequence: TGTGCCAGCAGTCGCCGGGACAGGGTTCGCGGTGGATCACCCCTCCACTTT. This translates into CASSRRDRVRGGSPLHF.

The chain employs TRBV19 and TRBJ1-5; the D gene is possibly TRBD1 (6 bases). Trimming stripped 1 base from V and 2 bases from J, with 18 bases between. Per germline, CDR1 LNHDA and CDR2 SQIVND (reference sequence). This CDR3 is 18 amino acids long. CDR3 sequence: CASSIAGQGIRGNQPQHF. DNA for the CDR3: TGTGCCAGTAGTATAGCGGGCCAGGGGATCCGGGGCAATCAGCCCCAGCATTTT.

The rearrangement joins TRBV7-6 to TRBJ2-5; 10 bases map to TRBD2. V was clipped by 3 bases and J by 1 base; unmatched bases: 5. Germline values: CDR1 SGHVS, CDR2 FNYEAQ. CDR3 length equals 16 residues. The CDR3 is CASSFGTSVLQETQYF. The CDR3 DNA sequence: TGTGCCAGCAGCTTTGGGACTAGCGTCCTCCAAGAGACCCAGTACTTC.

The chain couples TRBV6-1 to TRBJ2-4; the D gene is possibly TRBD2 (5 bases). From germline, CDR1 is MNHNS and CDR2 SASEGT. The CDR3 has 15 residues. V lost 3 bases and J lost 0, with 9 bases in between. The CDR3 loop is CASSETRGAKNIQYF. The CDR3 coding sequence is TGTGCCAGCAGTGAGACCCGGGGAGCCAAAAACATTCAGTACTTC.

The chain joins TRBV10-3 to TRBJ2-5, with a tentative D call TRBD2 (7 bases). V gave up 3 bases and J gave up 5 bases, with 13 bases separating them. This CDR3 is 14 amino acids long. The V gene's germline CDR1 is ENHRY and CDR2 SYGVKD. The CDR3 DNA follows: TGTGCCATCAGTGAACGGGGGGCTGGGGAGACCCAGTACTTC. Its protein is CAISERGAGETQYF.

The chain couples TRBV25-1 to TRBJ2-2; possible D gene TRBD2, 5 bases. CDR1 and CDR2 (germline): MGHDK, SYGVNS. CDR3 length: 16 residues. The V end was cut by 1 base, the J end by 6 bases, with 15 bases between. CDR3 amino acids: CASSELDPGKAGELFF. The CDR3 DNA is TGTGCCAGCAGTGAATTAGACCCCGGGAAAGCCGGGGAGCTGTTTTTT.

The V and J genes are TRBV29-1 and TRBJ2-1; D might be TRBD2 (7 bases). The CDR3 totals 10 residues. The germline V and J ends were trimmed by 7 bases and 9 bases, with 10 bases remaining between them. The V gene's germline CDR1 is SQVTM and CDR2 ANQGSEA. The CDR3 spells CSAGGAEQFF. The CDR3 DNA reads TGCAGCGCGGGGGGCGCTGAGCAGTTCTTC.

The rearrangement uses TRBV7-9 and TRBJ2-1; 9 nucleotides align to TRBD1. From germline, CDR1 is SEHNR and CDR2 FQNEAQ (reference sequence). The CDR3 totals 16 residues. Germline trimming cut 4 bases from V and 5 bases from J; bases unmatched to any gene: 9. The CDR3 reads CASSWGGTGSNNEQFF. CDR3 coding DNA: TGTGCCAGCAGCTGGGGCGGGACAGGGAGCAACAATGAGCAGTTCTTC.

This clone has only a few counts. This chain connects TRBV30 to TRBJ2-3, with unresolved D. This CDR3 comprises 13 residues. V was trimmed by 1 base and J by 3 bases, leaving 8 bases between them. CDR1 and CDR2 (germline): GTSNPN, SVGIG (reference sequence). CDR3 DNA: TGTGCCTGGAGTGACGAGCTTACAGATACGCAGTATTTT. It translates to CAWSDELTDTQYF.

The chain employs TRBV15 and TRBJ2-1, with TRBD2 identical over 8 bases. CDR3 length: 15 residues. V lost 4 bases and J lost 10; bases outside the gene matches: 12. CDR1 and CDR2 (germline): LNHNV, YYDKDF (reference sequence). CDR3 DNA sequence: TGTGCCACCAGCACGCTCCAAGCGGGAGATCCCGAGCAGTTCTTC. Amino acids: CATSTLQAGDPEQFF.

The V and J genes are TRBV7-6 and TRBJ1-6, with D tentatively TRBD1 (5 bases). The CDR3 contains 15 residues. V was shortened by 0 bases and J by 7 bases, with 10 bases between the two germline ends. Germline assignment: CDR1 SGHVS and CDR2 FNYEAQ. CDR3 sequence (DNA): TGTGCCAGCAGCTTAGCGGGGGGGGTCAATTCACCCCTCCACTTT. This gives the protein CASSLAGGVNSPLHF.

This sequence joins TRBV5-1 and TRBJ1-4; 10 bases map to TRBD1. CDR1 is SGHRS, CDR2 YFSETQ, per germline. After removal of 2 bases from V and 4 bases from J, the junction contained 5 bases not matched to a gene. The length of the CDR3 is 16 residues. The CDR3 region has the DNA TGCGCCAGCAGCTTTGGACAGGGGGGGCGTAATGAAAAACTGTTTTTT. Residues: CASSFGQGGRNEKLFF.

This clone was seen a single time. The chain joins TRBV9 to TRBJ1-4, with TRBD1 matching over 8 bases. CDR1 is SGDLS, CDR2 YYNGEE, per germline. The CDR3 consists of 15 residues. Trimming at V came to 3 bases and at J to 3 bases, leaving 4 bases not matched to a gene. The CDR3 here is CASSADRGANEKLFF. The CDR3 coding sequence is TGTGCCAGCAGCGCAGACAGGGGAGCTAATGAAAAACTGTTTTTT. The entire variable domain, with the rest obtained from reference TRBV9 and TRBJ1-4, is as follows: DSGVTQTPKHLITATGQRVTLRCSPRSGDLSVYWYQQSLDQGLQFLIQYYNGEERAKGNILERFSAQQFPDLHSELNLSSLELGDSALYFCASSADRGANEKLFFGSGTQLSVL.

The V call is TRBV7-2, the J call TRBJ2-2; TRBD2 aligns across 8 bases. V shed 6 bases, J shed 3 bases, and the junction held 6 bases outside the gene matches. The length of the CDR3 is 15 residues. CDR1 and CDR2 (germline): SGHTA, FQGNSA. The CDR3: CASSIRGGHTGELFF. The CDR3 nucleotides read TGTGCCAGCAGTATCCGGGGGGGGCACACCGGGGAGCTGTTTTTT.

This chain joins TRBV5-1 and TRBJ2-3; 9 nucleotides agree with TRBD2. Unmatched junction bases numbered 8, after V lost 4 bases and J lost 2 bases. CDR1 and CDR2 (germline): SGHRS, YFSETQ. CDR3 length: 16 amino acids. The CDR3: CASSPAGTSHTDTQYF. The CDR3 nucleotides are TGCGCCAGCAGCCCCGCTGGGACTAGCCACACAGATACGCAGTATTTT. Variable domain in full (rest from reference TRBV5-1 and TRBJ2-3): KAGVTQTPRYLIKTRGQQVTLSCSPISGHRSVSWYQQTPGQGLQFLFEYFSETQRNKGNFPGRFSGRQFSNSRSEMNVSTLELGDSALYLCASSPAGTSHTDTQYFGPGTRLTVL.

This sequence joins TRBV11-2 and TRBJ2-3; 11 bases map to TRBD2. V lost 5 bases, J lost 0 bases, and 10 bases stayed unmatched. Germline values: CDR1 SGHAT, CDR2 FQNNGV. This CDR3 contains 18 residues. CDR3 region: CASSTPSGRNLSTDTQYF. The CDR3 DNA sequence: TGTGCCAGCAGCACCCCTAGCGGGAGGAACCTTAGCACAGATACGCAGTATTTT.

The genes are TRBV7-6 and TRBJ2-7; 10 bases align to TRBD1. V lost 3 bases to trimming and J lost 2 bases; unmatched junction nucleotides: 4. The CDR3 runs to 15 residues. Germline CDR1 and CDR2: SGHVS and FNYEAQ. The CDR3 DNA follows: TGTGCCAGCAGCTTTCAGACAGGGGGCACCTACGAGCAGTACTTC. Translated: CASSFQTGGTYEQYF.

The chain carries TRBV6-6 and TRBJ1-3; a possible D gene is TRBD1 (5 bases). CDR3 size: 16 residues. CDR1 is MNHNY and CDR2 is SVGAGI in the germline V gene (reference sequence). The V and J ends lost 7 bases and 4 bases respectively, with 20 bases between them. The CDR3 DNA reads TGTGCCAGCACCAACGGGGGGGGGATCGTCGGAAACACCATATATTTT. Protein sequence: CASTNGGGIVGNTIYF.

The rearrangement joins TRBV6-5 to TRBJ2-1; D possibly corresponds to TRBD1 (6 bases). V shed 6 bases and J shed 7 bases, with 10 bases lying between them. CDR3 length: 12 residues. Germline CDR1 MNHEY, CDR2 SVGAGI. This CDR3 is CASRGHENEQFF. For the CDR3, the DNA is TGTGCCAGCAGGGGACACGAAAATGAGCAGTTCTTC.

The CDR3 DNA reads as TGTGCCAGCAGTTTACGGGGAGGGATCCAGTACTTC. Translating it yields CASSLRGGIQYF. This chain links TRBV28 with TRBJ2-5; 7 bases line up with TRBD2. This CDR3 has 12 amino acids. J was trimmed by 10 bases and V by 2 bases; bases with no gene match: 4. Germline CDR1 and CDR2: MDHEN and SYDVKM.

This clone was observed a single time. The chain links TRBV5-1 to TRBJ2-7, with 11 bases aligning to TRBD1. Trimming at V came to 0 bases and at J to 4 bases, leaving 12 bases not matched to a gene. Germline V gene data show CDR1 as SGHRS and CDR2 as YFSETQ. The CDR3 has 18 residues. The DNA for the CDR3 is TGCGCCAGCAGCTTGGCCCCTGCCTCCGGGACAGGGGGTTACGAGCAGTACTTC. This codes for CASSLAPASGTGGYEQYF.

This clone occurred a few times. The chain has TRBV4-1 and TRBJ2-1, with 11 bases lining up with TRBD2. Germline lookup yields CDR1 MGHRA and CDR2 YSYEKL. The CDR3 runs to 17 residues. With V trimmed by 1 base and J by 3 bases, 5 bases remained unmatched. The CDR3 here is CASSQATSGSSYNEQFF. The CDR3 nucleotides read TGCGCCAGCAGCCAAGCAACTAGCGGGAGTAGCTACAATGAGCAGTTCTTC.

The DNA of the CDR3 is TGTGCCAGCAGCTTAGAGGGGGAAGACACAGATACGCAGTATTTT. As protein: CASSLEGEDTDTQYF. V usage is TRBV7-8 and J usage is TRBJ2-3; weak D call: TRBD1 (6 bases). The germline CDR1 and CDR2 sequences are SGHVS and FQNEAQ. V was trimmed by 1 base and J by 2 bases, leaving 10 bases between them. CDR3 length equals 15 residues.

The rearrangement joins TRBV18 to TRBJ2-1, with 10 bases fitting TRBD1. The CDR3 totals 16 residues. V was clipped by 3 bases and J by 9 bases; unmatched bases: 11. Germline V gene lookup returns CDR1 KGHSH and CDR2 LQKENI. The chain's CDR3 is CASSPRQGAMNSEQFF. The CDR3 DNA sequence: TGTGCCAGCTCACCCAGACAGGGGGCTATGAATAGTGAGCAGTTCTTC.

The gene calls are TRBV13 and TRBJ2-3, with 10 bases matching TRBD1. The CDR3 sequence is 15 residues long. Germline V gene data show CDR1 as PRHDT and CDR2 as FYEKMQ (reference sequence). V lost 5 bases and J lost 0; bases outside the gene matches: 2. The CDR3 loop is CASSRTGGSTDTQYF. The CDR3 nucleotides are TGTGCCAGCAGCCGGACAGGGGGAAGCACAGATACGCAGTATTTT.

This clone was recorded once. The J gene is TRBJ2-5, the V gene TRBV4-2, with D perhaps TRBD1 (6 bases). V lost 0 bases, J lost 1 base, and 12 bases lay in between. Looked up from germline, CDR1 is LGHNA and CDR2 is YNFKEQ. The CDR3 length is 16 residues. As DNA, the CDR3 is TGTGCCAGCAGCCAAGATTGGGCAGGGGTCCAAGAGACCCAGTACTTC. It specifies CASSQDWAGVQETQYF.